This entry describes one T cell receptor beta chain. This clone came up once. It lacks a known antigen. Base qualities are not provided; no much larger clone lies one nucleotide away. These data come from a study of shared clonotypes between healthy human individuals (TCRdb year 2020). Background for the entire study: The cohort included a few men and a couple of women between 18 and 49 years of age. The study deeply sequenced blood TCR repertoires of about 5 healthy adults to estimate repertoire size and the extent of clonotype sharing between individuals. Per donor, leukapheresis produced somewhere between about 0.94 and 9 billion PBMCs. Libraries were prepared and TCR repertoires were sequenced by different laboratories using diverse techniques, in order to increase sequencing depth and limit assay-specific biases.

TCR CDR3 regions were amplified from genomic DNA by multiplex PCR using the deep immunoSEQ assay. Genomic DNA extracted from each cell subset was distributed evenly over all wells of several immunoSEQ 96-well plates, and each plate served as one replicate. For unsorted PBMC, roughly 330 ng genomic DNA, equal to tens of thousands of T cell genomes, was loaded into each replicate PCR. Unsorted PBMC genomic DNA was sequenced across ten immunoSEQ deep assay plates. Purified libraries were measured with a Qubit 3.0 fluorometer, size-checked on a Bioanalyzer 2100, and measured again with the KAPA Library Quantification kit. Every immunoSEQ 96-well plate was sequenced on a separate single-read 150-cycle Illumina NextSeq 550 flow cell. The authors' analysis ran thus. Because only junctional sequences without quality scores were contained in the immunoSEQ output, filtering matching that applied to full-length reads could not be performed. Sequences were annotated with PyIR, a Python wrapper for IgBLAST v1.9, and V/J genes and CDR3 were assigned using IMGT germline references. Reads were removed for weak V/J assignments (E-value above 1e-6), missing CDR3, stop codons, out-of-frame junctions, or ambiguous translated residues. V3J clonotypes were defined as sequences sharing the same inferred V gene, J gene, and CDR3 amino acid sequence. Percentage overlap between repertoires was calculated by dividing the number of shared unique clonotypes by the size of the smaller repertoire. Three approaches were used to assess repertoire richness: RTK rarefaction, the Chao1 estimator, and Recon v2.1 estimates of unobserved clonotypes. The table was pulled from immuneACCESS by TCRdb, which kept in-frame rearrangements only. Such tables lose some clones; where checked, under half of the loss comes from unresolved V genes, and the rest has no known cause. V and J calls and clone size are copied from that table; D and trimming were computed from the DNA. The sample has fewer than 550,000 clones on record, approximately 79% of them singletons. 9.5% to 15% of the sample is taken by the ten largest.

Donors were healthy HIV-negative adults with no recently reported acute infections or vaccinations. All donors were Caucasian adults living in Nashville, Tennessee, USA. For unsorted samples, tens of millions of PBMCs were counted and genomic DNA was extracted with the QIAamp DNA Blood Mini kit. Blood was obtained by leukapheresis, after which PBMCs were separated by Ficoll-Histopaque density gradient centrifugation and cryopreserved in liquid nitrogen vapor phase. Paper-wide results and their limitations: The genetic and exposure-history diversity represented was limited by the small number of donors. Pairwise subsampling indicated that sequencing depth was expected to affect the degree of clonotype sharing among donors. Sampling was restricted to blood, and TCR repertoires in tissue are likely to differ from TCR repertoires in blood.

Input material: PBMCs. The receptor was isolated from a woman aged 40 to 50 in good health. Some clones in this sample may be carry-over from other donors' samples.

The nucleotide sequence reads as follows: TGTGCCAGCAGTTTATCGAGACACACGATCTATGGCTACACCTTC. Its translation reads: CASSLSRHTIYGYTF. The chain uses TRBV28 and TRBJ1-2; the D gene lacks a confident call. The CDR3 contains 15 residues, cysteine and phenylalanine counted. Just the 45-base CDR3 DNA is kept, in frame starting at base 1. Taken from the germline V gene, the CDR1 and CDR2 loops are MDHEN and SYDVKM. Trimming at the junction amounts to 1 base on V and 4 bases on J, and the germline ends lie 13 bases apart.